These 25 T cell receptor beta chains were all obtained from the same sample, sequenced in a study of blood T cell repertoires in COVID-19. This table comes from immunoSEQ multiplex PCR, and its TCRdb copy is limited to in-frame clones, with some not included. The repertoire has fewer than 40,000 clones, about 80% of them found once; the top ten carry 2%. Sequenced sample: peripheral blood. These receptors were collected from a man aged 55 to 70 with active COVID-19.

The chain links TRBV6-5 to TRBJ1-1, with D possibly being TRBD1 (5 bases). This CDR3 comprises 15 residues. CDR1 is MNHEY and CDR2 is SVGAGI in the germline V gene. The V end was cut by 5 bases, the J end by 2 bases, with 15 bases between. The CDR3 nucleotides read TGTGCCAGCAGTAACTGGGCAGGGTCCAACACTGAAGCTTTCTTT. It is translated as CASSNWAGSNTEAFF.

The chain links TRBV28 to TRBJ2-7; TRBD1 matches 8 bases. V lost 2 bases to trimming and J lost 5 bases; unmatched junction nucleotides: 8. Germline V gene lookup returns CDR1 MDHEN and CDR2 SYDVKM. This CDR3 is built from 15 residues. This chain's CDR3 is CASSLGQGAGNEQYF. The CDR3 DNA sequence: TGTGCCAGCAGTTTAGGGCAGGGGGCTGGGAACGAGCAGTACTTC.

V gene TRBV3-1 (or the pseudogene TRBV3-2) combines with J gene TRBJ1-1, with D perhaps matching TRBD1 (6 bases). Germline lookup yields CDR1 LGHDT and CDR2 YNNKEL (reference sequence). The CDR3 sequence is 14 residues long. Trimming removed 4 bases at V and 1 base at J, with 10 bases between. This chain's CDR3 is CASSPIQGNTEAFF. The CDR3 DNA follows: TGTGCCAGCAGCCCGATACAGGGGAACACTGAAGCTTTCTTT.

V gene TRBV7-9 combines with J gene TRBJ1-3, with D unresolved. The CDR3 has 18 amino acids. Between the trimmed V and J ends, which lost 0 bases and 2 bases, there was a span of 17 bases. CDR1 SEHNR and CDR2 FQNEAQ come from the germline V gene (reference sequence). This CDR3 is CASSLAGSVITTGNTIYF. The CDR3, as DNA: TGTGCCAGCAGCTTAGCGGGGAGTGTTATTACCACTGGAAACACCATATATTTT.

The chain has TRBV5-1 and TRBJ2-1; D possibly corresponds to TRBD2 (6 bases). The germline V gene has CDR1 SGHRS and CDR2 YFSETQ. V was trimmed by 3 bases and J by 0 bases, leaving 13 bases between them. The CDR3 sequence is 16 residues long. The CDR3 DNA follows: TGCGCCAGCAGCTGGGGACTCCTCCCCTCCTACAATGAGCAGTTCTTC. This codes for CASSWGLLPSYNEQFF.

The gene calls are TRBV3-1 (or the pseudogene TRBV3-2) and TRBJ1-1, with 9 bases identical to TRBD1. Germline CDR1 reads LGHDT; CDR2 reads YNNKEL (reference sequence). CDR3 size: 18 residues. With V trimmed by 1 base and J by 5 bases, 14 bases remained unmatched. The CDR3 DNA reads as TGTGCCAGCAGCCAAGCCCGTAGGGACAGGGCTCCGAAAACTGAAGCTTTCTTT. This codes for CASSQARRDRAPKTEAFF.

The chain couples TRBV5-1 to TRBJ1-1, with D hard to call. The V end lost 4 bases, the J end lost 4 bases, and 11 bases lay between the germline ends. The CDR3 runs to 13 residues. Germline loops: CDR1 SGHRS, CDR2 YFSETQ. The CDR3 here is CASSPYTGTEAFF. The CDR3 DNA follows: TGCGCCAGCAGCCCCTATACGGGCACTGAAGCTTTCTTT.

V usage is TRBV28 and J usage is TRBJ2-1; 8 bases are a match to TRBD2. This CDR3 has 16 amino acids. The germline CDR1 and CDR2 sequences are MDHEN and SYDVKM. The trim removed 10 bases at V and 4 bases at J, leaving 15 bases unmatched. CDR3 sequence reads: CATWTSYSKGYNEQFF. The DNA of the CDR3 is TGTGCCACTTGGACTAGCTACTCTAAGGGGTACAATGAGCAGTTCTTC.

The J gene is TRBJ1-3, the V gene TRBV3-1 (or the pseudogene TRBV3-2); 9 bases fit TRBD1. Germline V lookup: CDR1 LGHDT, CDR2 YNNKEL (reference sequence). With 10 bases clipped from V and 5 bases from J, the junction kept 9 bases outside the gene matches. The CDR3 runs 14 residues. This CDR3 reads CATENRGQRNTIYF. The CDR3 DNA reads as TGTGCCACCGAAAACAGGGGGCAAAGAAACACCATATATTTT.

This rearrangement joins TRBV6-5 to TRBJ2-1, with 8 positions matching TRBD2. Trimming cost V 6 bases and J 0 bases; bases outside gene matches: 4. CDR3 length: 15 residues. Per the germline V gene, CDR1 is MNHEY and CDR2 is SVGAGI. This CDR3 is CASSTSGSSYNEQFF. CDR3 coding DNA: TGTGCCAGCAGCACCAGCGGGAGCTCCTACAATGAGCAGTTCTTC.

The rearrangement uses TRBV9 and TRBJ2-2; 8 bases map to TRBD2. This CDR3 is 14 amino acids long. Losses at the gene ends were 3 bases for V and 5 bases for J; bases not matched to a gene: 3. The germline CDR1 and CDR2 sequences are SGDLS and YYNGEE. CDR3 bases: TGTGCCAGCAGCGCGGGAGGGGGGACCGGGGAGCTGTTTTTT. Amino acids: CASSAGGGTGELFF.

V gene TRBV19 combines with J gene TRBJ2-7, with TRBD1 matching 12 bases. Per the germline V gene, CDR1 is LNHDA and CDR2 is SQIVND (reference sequence). CDR3 length: 15 amino acids. V was pared by 5 bases and J by 4 bases, with 6 bases of the junction left unmatched. DNA for the CDR3: TGTGCCAGTAGTCACCGGGACAGGGGGCTATACGAGCAGTACTTC. Its protein is CASSHRDRGLYEQYF.

This clone is medium-sized within its sample. The chain joins TRBV7-9 to TRBJ2-4; TRBD2 aligns across 8 bases. Unmatched junction bases numbered 4, after V lost 1 base and J lost 8 bases. The CDR3 consists of 14 residues. Germline V gives CDR1 SEHNR, CDR2 FQNEAQ (reference sequence). The CDR3 reads CASSLVGSGDIQYF. CDR3 DNA: TGTGCCAGCAGCTTAGTTGGTAGCGGGGACATTCAGTACTTC.

The chain employs TRBV19 and TRBJ1-1; D is unresolved. The CDR3 is made up of 13 amino acids. The germline V gene has CDR1 LNHDA and CDR2 SQIVND (reference sequence). Trimming took off 5 bases at V and 7 bases at J, with 14 bases between the two ends. The CDR3 DNA is TGTGCCAGTAGTGTCAGCGCCCGGGGTGAAGCTTTCTTT. Translating gives CASSVSARGEAFF.

This clone has more than one count but fewer than ten. This sequence joins TRBV3-1 (or the pseudogene TRBV3-2) and TRBJ2-3; D perhaps matches TRBD2 (6 bases). In germline, CDR1 is LGHDT, CDR2 YNNKEL (reference sequence). The V end was cut by 1 base, the J end by 10 bases, with 9 bases between. This CDR3 region has 12 residues. CDR3 sequence reads: CASSQGREPQYF. The DNA for the CDR3 is TGTGCCAGCAGCCAAGGGAGGGAACCGCAGTATTTT.

V gene TRBV6-5 combines with J gene TRBJ2-2; 9 bases are a match to TRBD2. The length of the CDR3 is 16 residues. J gave up 2 bases and V 4 bases, and 5 bases lay outside the gene matches. Per germline, CDR1 MNHEY and CDR2 SVGAGI. The CDR3 region is CASSSRGGINTGELFF. As DNA, the CDR3 is TGTGCCAGCAGTTCGCGGGGGGGCATCAACACCGGGGAGCTGTTTTTT.

The chain couples TRBV7-2 to TRBJ2-3; D is perhaps TRBD1 (5 bases). The V end was cut by 2 bases, the J end by 4 bases, with 7 bases between. CDR1 and CDR2 from the germline V gene are SGHTA and FQGNSA. The CDR3 is 13 amino acids. In nucleotides, the CDR3 is TGTGCCAGCAGCTTACAGGGTTCAGATACGCAGTATTTT. Amino acids: CASSLQGSDTQYF. Full variable domain (remainder filled in from reference TRBV7-2 and TRBJ2-3): GAGVSQSPSNKVTEKGKDVELRCDPISGHTALYWYRQSLGQGLEFLIYFQGNSAPDKSGLPSDRFSAERTGGSVSTLTIQRTQQEDSAVYLCASSLQGSDTQYFGPGTRLTVL.

The chain carries TRBV9 and TRBJ2-1; the match to TRBD2 covers 9 bases. This CDR3 contains 15 residues. With 3 bases clipped from V and 8 bases from J, the junction kept 9 bases outside the gene matches. Germline V gene data show CDR1 as SGDLS and CDR2 as YYNGEE. The CDR3 sequence: CASSAEGGRAYEQFF. In nucleotides, the CDR3 is TGTGCCAGCAGCGCCGAGGGCGGGAGGGCATATGAGCAGTTCTTC.

The V call is TRBV29-1, the J call TRBJ2-7; 12 nucleotides align to TRBD2. This CDR3 region has 14 residues. V was pared by 4 bases and J by 6 bases, with 7 bases of the junction left unmatched. Germline values: CDR1 SQVTM, CDR2 ANQGSEA. CDR3 in amino acids: CSVVPSGRGTEQYF. The CDR3 DNA reads TGCAGCGTTGTCCCTAGCGGGAGGGGTACCGAGCAGTACTTC.

The V gene is TRBV4-1, the J gene TRBJ2-7, with 10 nucleotides matching TRBD2. The CDR3 consists of 16 residues. V gave up 2 bases and J gave up 0 bases; unmatched junction bases: 4. The germline V gene has CDR1 MGHRA and CDR2 YSYEKL. As DNA, the CDR3 is TGCGCCAGCAGCCAACTAGCGGGAGTTAGCTCCTACGAGCAGTACTTC. Protein sequence: CASSQLAGVSSYEQYF.

The J gene is TRBJ1-1, the V gene TRBV7-9, with D perhaps matching TRBD1 (5 bases). The V and J ends lost 11 bases and 1 base respectively, with 14 bases between them. CDR1 and CDR2 from the germline V gene are SEHNR and FQNEAQ (reference sequence). The CDR3 covers 13 residues. As DNA, the CDR3 is TGTGCCGGCGATACAGGTTCGAACACTGAAGCTTTCTTT. It translates to CAGDTGSNTEAFF. The variable domain in full, completed from reference TRBV7-9 and TRBJ1-1, reads DTGVSQNPRHKITKRGQNVTFRCDPISEHNRLYWYRQTLGQGPEFLTYFQNEAQLEKSRLLSDRFSAERPKGSFSTLEIQRTEQGDSAMYLCAGDTGSNTEAFFGQGTRLTVV.

This clone was seen once. V and J are TRBV19 and TRBJ2-6; the match to TRBD1 covers 7 bases. CDR1 is LNHDA and CDR2 is SQIVND in the germline V gene (reference sequence). The CDR3 sequence is 16 residues long. V dropped 7 bases and J dropped 0; count of bases not matched to a gene: 6. DNA of the CDR3: TGTGCCAGTACCAGGACAGGAAACTCTGGGGCCAACGTCCTGACTTTC. The encoded protein is CASTRTGNSGANVLTF.

The rearrangement joins TRBV19 to TRBJ1-2; the D is unclear. CDR3 length: 15 amino acids. V was pared by 7 bases and J by 0 bases, with 15 bases between. Per the germline V gene, CDR1 is LNHDA and CDR2 is SQIVND (reference sequence). This CDR3 is CASTLSTSANYGYTF. DNA of the CDR3: TGTGCCAGTACTCTATCGACATCCGCTAACTATGGCTACACCTTC.

The chain uses TRBV18 and TRBJ1-1; D is unresolved. The V and J ends lost 3 bases and 1 base respectively, with 6 bases between them. Germline V gene lookup returns CDR1 KGHSH and CDR2 LQKENI. This CDR3 spans 13 amino acids. In DNA, the CDR3 is TGTGCCAGCTCACCGGCGGGGAACACTGAAGCTTTCTTT. Translation gives CASSPAGNTEAFF.

The rearrangement joins TRBV27 to TRBJ1-1; 7 bases are a match to TRBD1. The V and J ends lost 0 bases and 10 bases, in that order; junction bases with no gene match: 5. The CDR3 is made up of 13 amino acids. The germline V gene has CDR1 MNHEY and CDR2 SMNVEV (reference sequence). The chain's CDR3 is CASSLSGQGGAFF. The DNA of the CDR3 is TGTGCCAGCAGTTTATCGGGGCAGGGGGGAGCTTTCTTT.